The rows below give T cell receptor beta chains drawn from one sample of a study of T cell responses to AZD1222 COVID-19 vaccine. Libraries were prepared by immunoSEQ multiplex PCR; TCRdb keeps only in-frame clonotypes and omits some of them. Among around 58,000 clones listed, about 89% were seen once. Sequencing was performed on peripheral blood, taken 28 days after the second AZD1222 dose. These receptors came from an adult who received the AZD1222 COVID-19 vaccine. The CDR3 runs from the conserved cysteine through the conserved F or W. Fields, in order: clone size, D gene, J gene, CDR3 length, V gene, CDR3 DNA, CDR3 protein. The D gene is left open where the match is weak. Size tells how often a clone was seen (once, few, many) or the class of an expanded clone, and some rows leave it out.

abundance: .; d_gene: .; j_gene: TRBJ1-1; len: 13; v_gene: TRBV12-3/TRBV12-4; CDR3nt: TGTGCCAGCACCGGCTCCGGGAACACTGAAGCTTTCTTT; CDR3aa: CASTGSGNTEAFF
abundance: .; d_gene: .; j_gene: TRBJ2-7; len: 13; v_gene: TRBV11-2; CDR3nt: TGTGCCAGCAGCTCCCCTAACTCCTACGAGCAGTACTTC; CDR3aa: CASSSPNSYEQYF
abundance: .; d_gene: .; j_gene: TRBJ2-3; len: 13; v_gene: TRBV12-3/TRBV12-4; CDR3nt: TGTGCCAGCAGACGAGGAATCACAGATACGCAGTATTTT; CDR3aa: CASRRGITDTQYF
abundance: once; d_gene: TRBD2; j_gene: TRBJ2-1; len: 15; v_gene: TRBV18; CDR3nt: TGTGCCAGCTCAGCCACTAGCGGGAGGGCTAATGAGCAGTTCTTC; CDR3aa: CASSATSGRANEQFF
abundance: .; d_gene: .; j_gene: TRBJ1-2; len: 15; v_gene: TRBV19; CDR3nt: TGTGCCAGTAGTGACCCATGGGGGACTTACTATGGCTACACCTTC; CDR3aa: CASSDPWGTYYGYTF
abundance: .; d_gene: TRBD1; j_gene: TRBJ1-2; len: 15; v_gene: TRBV6-5; CDR3nt: TGTGCCAGCAGTCTTGGACAGGGGCGGCAAATTGGCTACACCTTC; CDR3aa: CASSLGQGRQIGYTF
abundance: .; d_gene: .; j_gene: TRBJ1-6; len: 15; v_gene: TRBV7-2; CDR3nt: TGTGCCAGCAGCTTAGACAGGTTCTATAATTCACCCCTCCACTTT; CDR3aa: CASSLDRFYNSPLHF
abundance: .; d_gene: TRBD2; j_gene: TRBJ2-1; len: 18; v_gene: TRBV29-1; CDR3nt: TGCAGCGTTACTGGACTCGGGACTAGCGGGAGCCCCTACAATGAGCAGTTCTTC; CDR3aa: CSVTGLGTSGSPYNEQFF
abundance: .; d_gene: .; j_gene: TRBJ2-7; len: 15; v_gene: TRBV4-2; CDR3nt: TGTGCCAGCAGCCCAGGGTCTAGCGTGTATTACGAGCAGTACTTC; CDR3aa: CASSPGSSVYYEQYF
abundance: .; d_gene: .; j_gene: TRBJ2-7; len: 15; v_gene: TRBV7-9; CDR3nt: TGTGCCAGCAGCTTAGGCCGGGAAGGGTCCGACGAGCAGTACTTC; CDR3aa: CASSLGREGSDEQYF
abundance: .; d_gene: TRBD1; j_gene: TRBJ2-2; len: 13; v_gene: TRBV7-9; CDR3nt: TGTGCCATCGGGACAGCCTTTACCGGGGAGCTGTTTTTT; CDR3aa: CAIGTAFTGELFF
abundance: .; d_gene: TRBD1; j_gene: TRBJ1-4; len: 13; v_gene: TRBV6-5; CDR3nt: TGTGCCAGCAGCGGACAGGGGACGGAAAAACTGTTTTTT; CDR3aa: CASSGQGTEKLFF
abundance: .; d_gene: .; j_gene: TRBJ1-4; len: 12; v_gene: TRBV11-3; CDR3nt: TGTGCCAGCACCCAACCGGGAGAAAAACTGTTTTTT; CDR3aa: CASTQPGEKLFF
abundance: .; d_gene: .; j_gene: TRBJ1-6; len: 15; v_gene: TRBV15; CDR3nt: TGTGCCACCAGCAGAGGGAGGGAGGATAATTCACCCCTCCACTTT; CDR3aa: CATSRGREDNSPLHF
abundance: .; d_gene: TRBD1; j_gene: TRBJ1-2; len: 14; v_gene: TRBV25-1; CDR3nt: TGTGCCAGCAGTGATGAACAGGGGGCATATGGCTACACCTTC; CDR3aa: CASSDEQGAYGYTF
abundance: .; d_gene: .; j_gene: TRBJ2-7; len: 14; v_gene: TRBV19; CDR3nt: TGTGCCAGTAGTATCGAGGGGAGCTCCTACGAGCAGTACTTC; CDR3aa: CASSIEGSSYEQYF
abundance: .; d_gene: .; j_gene: TRBJ1-2; len: 13; v_gene: TRBV19; CDR3nt: TGTGCCAGTAGTATCGGGGGGGACTATGGCTACACCTTC; CDR3aa: CASSIGGDYGYTF
abundance: .; d_gene: .; j_gene: TRBJ2-5; len: 18; v_gene: TRBV6-2/TRBV6-3; CDR3nt: TGTGCCAGCAGTTACAGGATCAGGGAAGGTCTTGCCCAAGAGACCCAGTACTTC; CDR3aa: CASSYRIREGLAQETQYF
abundance: .; d_gene: TRBD1; j_gene: TRBJ2-1; len: 14; v_gene: TRBV19; CDR3nt: TGTGCCAGTACCCGAGACAGGGAAATCAATGAGCAGTTCTTC; CDR3aa: CASTRDREINEQFF
abundance: .; d_gene: TRBD2; j_gene: TRBJ2-7; len: 15; v_gene: TRBV5-1; CDR3nt: TGCGCCAGCAGCTTGGTTGCGGGAGGGACCTACGAGCAGTACTTC; CDR3aa: CASSLVAGGTYEQYF
abundance: .; d_gene: TRBD1; j_gene: TRBJ2-6; len: 15; v_gene: TRBV7-8; CDR3nt: TGTGCCAGCAGGACAGGGGGCTCTGGGGCCAACGTCCTGACTTTC; CDR3aa: CASRTGGSGANVLTF
abundance: .; d_gene: .; j_gene: TRBJ1-1; len: 14; v_gene: TRBV2; CDR3nt: TGTGCCAGCAGTGGCCAAGGGGGTGGTACTGAAGCTTTCTTT; CDR3aa: CASSGQGGGTEAFF
abundance: .; d_gene: .; j_gene: TRBJ2-5; len: 14; v_gene: TRBV11-3; CDR3nt: TGTGCCAGCAGCTTAAGGGACGGTCAAGAGACCCAGTACTTC; CDR3aa: CASSLRDGQETQYF
abundance: once; d_gene: .; j_gene: TRBJ1-5; len: 13; v_gene: TRBV6-2/TRBV6-3; CDR3nt: TGTGCCAGCAGCGGGGTTATCAATCAGCCCCAGCATTTT; CDR3aa: CASSGVINQPQHF
abundance: .; d_gene: .; j_gene: TRBJ2-1; len: 13; v_gene: TRBV29-1; CDR3nt: TGCAGCGTTGCCGCGACGCAGGACAATGAGCAGTTCTTC; CDR3aa: CSVAATQDNEQFF
abundance: once; d_gene: TRBD1; j_gene: TRBJ2-7; len: 19; v_gene: TRBV3-1/TRBV3-2; CDR3nt: TGTGCCAGCAGCCAAGATCGGACAGGGGGCGGCCTACTCTCCTACGAGCAGTACTTC; CDR3aa: CASSQDRTGGGLLSYEQYF
abundance: .; d_gene: .; j_gene: TRBJ1-3; len: 18; v_gene: TRBV19; CDR3nt: TGTGCCAGTAGTAACGGCCCTAGGACCCGAACCTCTGGAAACACCATATATTTT; CDR3aa: CASSNGPRTRTSGNTIYF
abundance: .; d_gene: TRBD1; j_gene: TRBJ2-7; len: 14; v_gene: TRBV6-6; CDR3nt: TGTGCCAGCAGTCTTGGACAGGGTTCGTACGAGCAGTACTTC; CDR3aa: CASSLGQGSYEQYF
abundance: .; d_gene: .; j_gene: TRBJ2-7; len: 15; v_gene: TRBV7-9; CDR3nt: TGTGCCAGCAGCTTATCTGCTGGGGGCGGGTACGAGCAGTACTTC; CDR3aa: CASSLSAGGGYEQYF
abundance: .; d_gene: .; j_gene: TRBJ2-7; len: 12; v_gene: TRBV5-1; CDR3nt: TGCGCCAGCAGCTTGTTTGGTTACGAGCAGTACTTC; CDR3aa: CASSLFGYEQYF
abundance: .; d_gene: .; j_gene: TRBJ2-1; len: 14; v_gene: TRBV19; CDR3nt: TGTGCCAGTAGTATCCGGGGAGTTGTAAGTGAGCAGTTCTTC; CDR3aa: CASSIRGVVSEQFF
abundance: .; d_gene: .; j_gene: TRBJ1-1; len: 16; v_gene: TRBV7-2; CDR3nt: TGTGCCAGCAGCTTAGCGGCCCAGCCTAGGTACACTGAAGCTTTCTTT; CDR3aa: CASSLAAQPRYTEAFF
abundance: .; d_gene: TRBD2; j_gene: TRBJ2-7; len: 17; v_gene: TRBV5-1; CDR3nt: TGCGCCAGCAGCCTCAAATACCAGACTAGCGGGAGGTACGAGCAGTACTTC; CDR3aa: CASSLKYQTSGRYEQYF
abundance: once; d_gene: .; j_gene: TRBJ1-2; len: 12; v_gene: TRBV28; CDR3nt: TGTGCCAGCTGGGGGCAGAACTATGGCTACACCTTC; CDR3aa: CASWGQNYGYTF
abundance: .; d_gene: TRBD1; j_gene: TRBJ1-2; len: 15; v_gene: TRBV5-5; CDR3nt: TGTGCCAGCAGCTTGAGTGGACAGGACCTCTATGGCTACACCTTC; CDR3aa: CASSLSGQDLYGYTF
abundance: .; d_gene: .; j_gene: TRBJ1-4; len: 16; v_gene: TRBV3-1/TRBV3-2; CDR3nt: TGTGCCAGCAGCCGCCGGCAGGGCTCGACTAATGAAAAACTGTTTTTT; CDR3aa: CASSRRQGSTNEKLFF
abundance: .; d_gene: .; j_gene: TRBJ2-7; len: 15; v_gene: TRBV7-2; CDR3nt: TGTGCCAGCAGCTCGAGAGGGGTCCGCCGGGGCGAGCAGTACTTC; CDR3aa: CASSSRGVRRGEQYF
abundance: .; d_gene: .; j_gene: TRBJ1-3; len: 15; v_gene: TRBV2; CDR3nt: TGTGCCAGCACTACGGACGGGAGCTCTGGAAACACCATATATTTT; CDR3aa: CASTTDGSSGNTIYF
abundance: .; d_gene: TRBD2; j_gene: TRBJ2-1; len: 12; v_gene: TRBV7-2; CDR3nt: TGTGCCAGCAGCTCCGGACTAGCGGTGCAGTTCTTC; CDR3aa: CASSSGLAVQFF
abundance: .; d_gene: .; j_gene: TRBJ1-1; len: 13; v_gene: TRBV3-1/TRBV3-2; CDR3nt: TGTGCCAGCAGCCAAGTAATGAACACTGAAGCTTTCTTT; CDR3aa: CASSQVMNTEAFF
abundance: .; d_gene: TRBD1; j_gene: TRBJ1-2; len: 12; v_gene: TRBV3-1/TRBV3-2; CDR3nt: TGTGCCAGCAGCGACCTACAGGGGAGCTACACCTTC; CDR3aa: CASSDLQGSYTF
abundance: .; d_gene: .; j_gene: TRBJ2-6; len: 14; v_gene: TRBV5-1; CDR3nt: TGCGCCAGCAGCTTGGGGGATCTGGCCAACGTCCTGACTTTC; CDR3aa: CASSLGDLANVLTF
abundance: .; d_gene: .; j_gene: TRBJ2-4; len: 16; v_gene: TRBV3-1/TRBV3-2; CDR3nt: TGTGCCAGCAGCCAAGAGGTAGTAGCGACCAAAAACATTCAGTACTTC; CDR3aa: CASSQEVVATKNIQYF
abundance: .; d_gene: TRBD1; j_gene: TRBJ2-6; len: 19; v_gene: TRBV27; CDR3nt: TGTGCCAGCAGCCGTTCGATCGGACAGGGCCTGTCTGGGGCCAACGTCCTGACTTTC; CDR3aa: CASSRSIGQGLSGANVLTF
abundance: .; d_gene: .; j_gene: TRBJ2-7; len: 16; v_gene: TRBV3-1/TRBV3-2; CDR3nt: TGTGCCAGCAGCCAAGATGGGACCATTTTTTCCTACGAGCAGTACTTC; CDR3aa: CASSQDGTIFSYEQYF
abundance: .; d_gene: TRBD1; j_gene: TRBJ2-5; len: 14; v_gene: TRBV6-5; CDR3nt: TGTGCCAGCGGAATTGACAGGGGTAAGGAGACCCAGTACTTC; CDR3aa: CASGIDRGKETQYF
abundance: .; d_gene: .; j_gene: TRBJ1-2; len: 14; v_gene: TRBV19; CDR3nt: TGTGCCAGTAGTATATCCGGCAACCAGAGGGGCTACACCTTC; CDR3aa: CASSISGNQRGYTF
abundance: once; d_gene: .; j_gene: TRBJ2-7; len: 13; v_gene: TRBV5-4; CDR3nt: TGTGCCAGCAGCAGAGGACAGGGAGGGGAGCAGTACTTC; CDR3aa: CASSRGQGGEQYF
abundance: .; d_gene: TRBD1; j_gene: TRBJ1-2; len: 15; v_gene: TRBV6-5; CDR3nt: TGTGCCAGCAGGGCGGACAGGGGGCTGGGGTATGGCTACACCTTC; CDR3aa: CASRADRGLGYGYTF